This is a list of T cell receptor beta chains from one sample in a study of T cells after yellow fever vaccination. TCRdb analysed the 5' RACE reads with MiXCR anew, one entry per CDR3 protein. The sample has nearly 350,000 distinct CDR3 sequences, roughly 8% seen once. Sequenced material: PBMCs, taken about 41 days after the first yellow fever vaccination. These receptor sequences come from a man aged 18 to 29 who received the YFV17D yellow fever vaccine. Each CDR3 is given with its conserved first and last residue. The D gene is left open where the match is weak.

CDR3aa: CASSSGAPDTQYF; v_gene: TRBV28; j_gene: TRBJ2-3; d_gene: .
CDR3aa: CAWSRRVGTYNSPLHF; v_gene: TRBV30; j_gene: TRBJ1-6; d_gene: .
CDR3aa: CASSFIIGHEQFF; v_gene: TRBV6-2/TRBV6-3; j_gene: TRBJ2-1; d_gene: .
CDR3aa: CASRRVAGYTDTQYF; v_gene: TRBV27; j_gene: TRBJ2-3; d_gene: TRBD2
CDR3aa: CSVGEPGQGRTDTQYF; v_gene: TRBV29-1; j_gene: TRBJ2-3; d_gene: TRBD1
CDR3aa: CASRSGSSYEQYF; v_gene: TRBV12-3/TRBV12-4; j_gene: TRBJ2-7; d_gene: .
CDR3aa: CASSVSGGAVETQYF; v_gene: TRBV4-1; j_gene: TRBJ2-5; d_gene: TRBD2
CDR3aa: CASSPGQGDGYTF; v_gene: TRBV5-1; j_gene: TRBJ1-2; d_gene: TRBD1
CDR3aa: CASSYSTRETQYF; v_gene: TRBV6-5; j_gene: TRBJ2-5; d_gene: .
CDR3aa: CASSLDAGFGYGYTF; v_gene: TRBV7-2; j_gene: TRBJ1-2; d_gene: .
CDR3aa: CASSLVGARQGDGYAF; v_gene: TRBV12-3/TRBV12-4; j_gene: TRBJ1-2; d_gene: .
CDR3aa: CSANKNTEAFF; v_gene: TRBV29-1; j_gene: TRBJ1-1; d_gene: .
CDR3aa: CASSQDALQETQYF; v_gene: TRBV3-1; j_gene: TRBJ2-5; d_gene: .
CDR3aa: CASSLAREHLNTEAFF; v_gene: TRBV7-8; j_gene: TRBJ1-1; d_gene: .
CDR3aa: CSARGTGELFF; v_gene: TRBV20-1; j_gene: TRBJ2-2; d_gene: .
CDR3aa: CASSPGGGNTQYF; v_gene: TRBV7-2; j_gene: TRBJ2-3; d_gene: TRBD2
CDR3aa: CASRMGETQYF; v_gene: TRBV7-2; j_gene: TRBJ2-5; d_gene: .
CDR3aa: CAWSVGPYGYTF; v_gene: TRBV30; j_gene: TRBJ1-2; d_gene: .
CDR3aa: CASSLRSGVSPLHF; v_gene: TRBV11-2; j_gene: TRBJ1-6; d_gene: .
CDR3aa: CASSPGADNYGYTF; v_gene: TRBV4-2; j_gene: TRBJ1-2; d_gene: .
CDR3aa: CASRHGTANEKLFF; v_gene: TRBV19; j_gene: TRBJ1-4; d_gene: TRBD1
CDR3aa: CASSYRASGGPSDEQFF; v_gene: TRBV6-2/TRBV6-3; j_gene: TRBJ2-1; d_gene: TRBD2
CDR3aa: CASSYERQTPFQYF; v_gene: TRBV6-5; j_gene: TRBJ2-5; d_gene: .
CDR3aa: CASSQYVSDTNSPLHF; v_gene: TRBV7-6; j_gene: TRBJ1-6; d_gene: .
CDR3aa: CASGLEGGRGQPQHF; v_gene: TRBV12-5; j_gene: TRBJ1-5; d_gene: .
CDR3aa: CSARDVQGNTEAFF; v_gene: TRBV20-1; j_gene: TRBJ1-1; d_gene: .
CDR3aa: CASSLSAGELFF; v_gene: TRBV27; j_gene: TRBJ2-2; d_gene: .
CDR3aa: CASSPGGNRPQSRAFF; v_gene: TRBV7-2; j_gene: TRBJ1-1; d_gene: .
CDR3aa: CASSSISGTGALEQYF; v_gene: TRBV7-9; j_gene: TRBJ2-7; d_gene: TRBD1
CDR3aa: CASSLTQVTYNEQFF; v_gene: TRBV5-4; j_gene: TRBJ2-1; d_gene: .